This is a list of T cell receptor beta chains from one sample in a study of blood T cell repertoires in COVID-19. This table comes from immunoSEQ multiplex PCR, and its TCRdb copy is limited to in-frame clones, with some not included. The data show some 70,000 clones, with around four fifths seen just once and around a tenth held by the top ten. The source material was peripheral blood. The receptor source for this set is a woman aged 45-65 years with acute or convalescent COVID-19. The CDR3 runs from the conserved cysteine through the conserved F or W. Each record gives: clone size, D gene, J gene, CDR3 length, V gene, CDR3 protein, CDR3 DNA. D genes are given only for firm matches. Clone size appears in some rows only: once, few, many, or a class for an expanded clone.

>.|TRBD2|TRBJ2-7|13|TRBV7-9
CASSQWGAGEQYF
TGTGCCAGCAGCCAATGGGGAGCGGGGGAGCAGTACTTC
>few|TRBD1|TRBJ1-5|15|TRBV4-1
CASSQGPQGNQPQHF
TGCGCCAGCAGCCAAGGGCCACAGGGGAATCAGCCCCAGCATTTT
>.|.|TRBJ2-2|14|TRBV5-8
CASSLGVDTGELFF
TGTGCCAGCAGCTTGGGCGTAGACACCGGGGAGCTGTTTTTT
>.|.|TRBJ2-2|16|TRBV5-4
CASSFLGAGSTGELFF
TGTGCCAGCAGCTTCCTGGGGGCGGGCTCAACCGGGGAGCTGTTTTTT
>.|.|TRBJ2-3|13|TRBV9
CASSVGQGQSQYF
TGTGCCAGCAGCGTAGGGCAGGGGCAGTCGCAGTATTTT
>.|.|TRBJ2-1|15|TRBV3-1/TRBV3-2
CASSQVEGAGYEQFF
TGTGCCAGCAGCCAAGTGGAGGGGGCGGGCTATGAGCAGTTCTTC
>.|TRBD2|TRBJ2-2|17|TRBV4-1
CASSQDPRGGRTGELFF
TGCGCCAGCAGCCAAGATCCCCGGGGGGGCAGGACCGGGGAGCTGTTTTTT
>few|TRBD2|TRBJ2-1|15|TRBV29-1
CSVEEEAGGPHEQFF
TGCAGCGTTGAAGAGGAAGCGGGAGGGCCTCATGAGCAGTTCTTC
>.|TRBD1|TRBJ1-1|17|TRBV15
CATSRVAGGGSKTEAFF
TGTGCCACCAGCAGAGTCGCAGGGGGAGGAAGTAAGACTGAAGCTTTCTTT
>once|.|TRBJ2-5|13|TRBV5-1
CASSEIAEETQYF
TGCGCCAGCAGTGAGATAGCGGAAGAGACCCAGTACTTC